A selection of T cell receptor beta chains follows, all from one sample in a study of glioma-infiltrating T cells. One entry per CDR3 protein, called by TCRdb with MiXCR from the multiplex PCR reads. The sample shows approximately 93,000 distinct CDR3 sequences, 35% to 50% of them seen only once. The sample consisted of glioma tissue, nonneoplastic brain tissue, or PBMCs (not recorded which). These receptors were taken from a human donor with low-grade glioma or glioblastoma, undergoing nonglioma brain surgery, or in good health (not recorded which). CDR3s include the opening cysteine and the closing phenylalanine or tryptophan. A D gene is named only where the DNA matches it firmly. Clone size, where shown, is once, few, many, or a class for clones that have expanded.

CDR3 protein	CDR3 DNA	D gene	clone size	J gene	V gene
CASTEITDTQYF	TGTGCCAGCACCGAAATCACAGATACGCAGTATTTT	NA	many	TRBJ2-3	TRBV6-1
CANSPRGSGDGEQYF	TGTGCCAACAGTCCCCGGGGGAGCGGGGATGGAGAGCAGTACTTC	TRBD2	NA	TRBJ2-7	TRBV6-1
CAGEEGILYNEQFF	TGTGCCGGCGAGGAGGGGATATTATACAATGAGCAGTTCTTC	NA	NA	TRBJ2-1	TRBV6-1
CATSSWRGIHEQCF	TGTGCCACCAGCAGTTGGCGGGGAATCCACGAGCAGTGCTTC	NA	NA	TRBJ2-7	TRBV15
CASSIKQGNTEAFF	TGTGCCAGTAGTATCAAACAGGGGAACACTGAAGCTTTCTTT	NA	many	TRBJ1-1	TRBV19
CASSLALTTNEKLIF	TGTGCTAGCAGCTTAGCCCTAACAACTAATGAAAAACTGATTTTT	NA	NA	TRBJ1-4	TRBV7-6
CGSGDREGETQYF	TGTGGCAGTGGGGACAGGGAAGGGGAGACCCAGTACTTC	TRBD1	NA	TRBJ2-5	TRBV27
CASSWRGAYEQYF	TGTGCCAGCAGTTGGCGGGGGGCATACGAGCAGTACTTC	TRBD2	many	TRBJ2-7	TRBV28
CSAGKAANTGELFF	TGCAGTGCTGGAAAGGCCGCGAACACCGGGGAGCTGTTTTTT	NA	many	TRBJ2-2	TRBV20-1
CSALKGMSEQYF	TGCAGTGCGCTAAAGGGCATGAGCGAGCAGTACTTC	NA	NA	TRBJ2-7	TRBV20-1
CACSDGRGPEAFF	TGTGCCTGCAGTGACGGACGAGGGCCCGAAGCTTTCTTT	NA	NA	TRBJ1-1	TRBV6-1
CSGDPGPPFNTQYF	TGCAGCGGCGACCCGGGACCGCCTTTTAATACGCAGTATTTT	NA	many	TRBJ2-3	TRBV29-1
CASSRPGSFYEQFF	TGTGCCAGCAGTAGACCCGGGAGCTTTTACGAGCAGTTCTTC	NA	NA	TRBJ2-1	TRBV6-2/TRBV6-3
CASSPTRAMHVPEAFF	TGTGCCAGTAGCCCGACGCGGGCCATGCATGTTCCTGAAGCTTTCTTT	NA	many	TRBJ1-1	TRBV19
CASSVERQGAYEQYF	TGTGCCAGCAGCGTAGAGAGACAGGGTGCCTACGAGCAGTACTTC	TRBD1	NA	TRBJ2-7	TRBV5-5
CASSYGGQGISGNTIYF	TGTGCCAGCAGCTACGGGGGACAGGGGATTTCTGGAAACACCATATATTTT	TRBD1	many	TRBJ1-3	TRBV7-2
CASSIALNTEAFF	TGTGCCAGTAGTATAGCCCTAAACACTGAAGCTTTCTTT	NA	many	TRBJ1-1	TRBV19
CASKTGGNSGANVLTF	TGTGCCAGCAAAACAGGGGGGAACTCTGGGGCCAACGTCCTGACTTTC	TRBD1	NA	TRBJ2-6	TRBV5-5
CASSFYICSARDYGQVVQETQYF	NA	NA	NA	TRBJ2-5	TRBV28
CASMGGTTEAFF	TGTGCCAGCATGGGGGGGACCACTGAAGCTTTCTTT	NA	many	TRBJ1-1	TRBV5-5
CAISEDPGSNTEAFF	TGTGCCATCAGTGAGGATCCAGGGTCGAACACTGAAGCTTTCTTT	NA	many	TRBJ1-1	TRBV10-3
CASGAAGGNLETQYF	TGTGCCAGCGGAGCAGCGGGGGGTAATCTGGAGACCCAGTACTTC	TRBD2	NA	TRBJ2-5	TRBV6-1
CASSIWGLSNQPQHF	TGTGCCAGTAGTATATGGGGGCTAAGCAATCAGCCCCAGCATTTT	NA	many	TRBJ1-5	TRBV19
CASSKPGPAYGYTF	TGTGCCAGCAGCAAACCAGGGCCAGCCTATGGCTACACCTTC	NA	many	TRBJ1-2	TRBV5-8
CSARGRSGASSYNEQFF	TGCAGTGCTAGAGGCCGTAGCGGGGCGAGCTCCTACAATGAGCAGTTCTTC	TRBD2	NA	TRBJ2-1	TRBV20-1
CSARDTRRQHNEQFF	TGCAGTGCTAGAGATACGCGGAGACAACACAATGAGCAGTTCTTC	NA	many	TRBJ2-1	TRBV20-1
CASSPMRNTGELYF	TGTGCCAGCAGTCCGATGAGGAACACCGGGGAGCTGTACTTC	NA	NA	TRBJ2-7	TRBV6-2/TRBV6-3
CASSFLYGYTF	TGTGCCAGCAGTTTCCTCTATGGCTACACCTTC	NA	many	TRBJ1-2	TRBV28
CASSEGRTLGKNIQYF	TGTGCCAGCAGTGAGGGTCGAACTTTGGGCAAAAACATTCAGTACTTC	NA	NA	TRBJ2-4	TRBV2
CWRGGGYEQYF	TGTTGGCGGGGAGGAGGGTACGAGCAGTACTTC	NA	NA	TRBJ2-7	TRBV6-5
CASSDSGAMGEQFF	TGTGCCAGCTCCGACTCGGGGGCAATGGGTGAGCAGTTCTTC	NA	NA	TRBJ2-1	TRBV12-3/TRBV12-4
CASSIDRLLSPLHF	TGTGCCAGCAGCATCGACAGGTTGCTTTCACCCCTCCACTTT	NA	NA	TRBJ1-6	TRBV5-4
CSASRQLGLNYEQYF	TGCAGTGCCAGTCGTCAACTGGGACTAAACTACGAGCAGTACTTC	TRBD2	many	TRBJ2-7	TRBV20-1
CASSLGGGANYGYTF	TGTGCCAGCAGTTTAGGGGGAGGCGCTAACTATGGCTACACCTTC	NA	many	TRBJ1-2	TRBV12-3/TRBV12-4
CASSVGGGAFF	TGTGCCAGCAGCGTTGGAGGAGGAGCTTTCTTT	NA	NA	TRBJ1-1	TRBV5-4
CSARDGGYEQYF	TGCAGTGCTAGAGATGGAGGCTACGAGCAGTACTTC	NA	many	TRBJ2-7	TRBV20-1
CASSSGTGGQTQYF	TGTGCCAGCAGCTCCGGGACAGGGGGTCAGACCCAGTACTTC	TRBD1	many	TRBJ2-5	TRBV11-2
CSASRHGFGNTIYF	TGCAGTGCTTCAAGACATGGCTTTGGAAACACCATATATTTT	NA	once	TRBJ1-3	TRBV20-1
CASSAVFFGLANTGELFF	TGTGCCAGCAGTGCCGTTTTCTTTGGACTAGCGAACACCGGGGAGCTGTTTTTT	TRBD2	many	TRBJ2-2	TRBV6-2/TRBV6-3
CSANDYRGQTEAFF	TGCAGTGCTAACGATTACAGGGGGCAGACTGAAGCTTTCTTT	TRBD1	many	TRBJ1-1	TRBV20-1
CASSSGLAGDTQYF	TGTGCCAGCAGCTCAGGACTAGCGGGAGATACGCAGTATTTT	TRBD2	many	TRBJ2-3	TRBV11-1
CSAIQGQGAEEQYF	TGCAGTGCTATCCAGGGACAGGGGGCCGAAGAGCAGTACTTC	TRBD1	NA	TRBJ2-7	TRBV20-1
CASSSTGLAGGSYEQYF	TGTGCCAGCAGCTCAACCGGACTAGCGGGAGGTTCCTACGAGCAGTACTTC	TRBD2	NA	TRBJ2-7	TRBV7-3
CASNTAGPTNEQFF	TGTGCCAGCAATACAGCAGGGCCAACCAATGAGCAGTTCTTC	NA	many	TRBJ2-1	TRBV7-9